This T cell receptor (beta chain) was captured by sequencing in a study of T cell changes during pregnancy in multiple sclerosis. Germline V gene lookup returns CDR1 SGHVT and CDR2 SQSDAQ. The CDR3 runs to 20 residues. Trimming at V came to 5 bases and at J to 3 bases, leaving 22 bases not matched to a gene. TCRdb's table, derived via immunoSEQ multiplex PCR, lists solely in-frame clones and lacks some. The sample lists 60,000 to 90,000 clones, just over 90% occurring once. The J gene is TRBJ2-7, the V gene TRBV7-4; 10 bases map to TRBD1. The clonotype comes from a female donor in good health, enrolled as a control in a pregnancy study. Source: peripheral blood, taken after pregnancy. CDR3 DNA: TGTGCCAGCAGCCCCTGGAGGGCAAATCGCCGGGACAGGGGACGCTACGAGCAGTACTTC. It codes for CASSPWRANRRDRGRYEQYF.